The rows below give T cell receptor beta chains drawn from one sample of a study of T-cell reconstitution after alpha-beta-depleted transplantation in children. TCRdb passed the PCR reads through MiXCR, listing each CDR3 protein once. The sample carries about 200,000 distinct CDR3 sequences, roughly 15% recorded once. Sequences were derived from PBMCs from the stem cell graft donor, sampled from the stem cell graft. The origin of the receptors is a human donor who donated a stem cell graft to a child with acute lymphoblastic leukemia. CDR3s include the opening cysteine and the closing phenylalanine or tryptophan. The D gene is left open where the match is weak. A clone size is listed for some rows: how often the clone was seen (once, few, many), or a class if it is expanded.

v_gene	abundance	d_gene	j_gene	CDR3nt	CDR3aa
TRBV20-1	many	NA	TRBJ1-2	TGCAGTGCTAGAGGGAGAGAAGTATATGGCTACACCTTC	CSARGREVYGYTF
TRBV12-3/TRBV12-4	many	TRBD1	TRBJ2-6	TGTGCCAGCAGTGCCGACAGGGGTGGGGCCAACGTCCTGACTTTC	CASSADRGGANVLTF
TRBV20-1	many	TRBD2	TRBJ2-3	TGCAGTGCTAGAGCCCAGCGGGAGTTTAGAGATACGCAGTATTTT	CSARAQREFRDTQYF
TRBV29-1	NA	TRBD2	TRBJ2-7	TGCAGCGTAGAAGAAATGCGGGGGTCCTACGAGCAGTACTTC	CSVEEMRGSYEQYF
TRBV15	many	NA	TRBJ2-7	TGTGCCACCAGCAGGATTCGGGAAATGAACGAGCAGTACTTC	CATSRIREMNEQYF
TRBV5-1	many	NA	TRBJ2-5	TGCGCCAGCAGCTCCCCTCCAGAGACCCAGTACTTC	CASSSPPETQYF
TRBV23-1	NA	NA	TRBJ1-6	TGCGCCAGCAGTCAATCGCCCTCACCCCTCCACTTT	CASSQSPSPLHF
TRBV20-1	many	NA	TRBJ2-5	TGCAGTGCTAGAGATCGGGAGACCCGGGAGACCCAGTACTTC	CSARDRETRETQYF
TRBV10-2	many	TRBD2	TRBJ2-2	TGCGCCAGCACCGGGACTACCACCGGGGAGCTGTTTTTT	CASTGTTTGELFF
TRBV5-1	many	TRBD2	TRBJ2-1	TGCGCCAGCAGCTTGGCGGGAGGGTGGAATGAGCAGTTCTTC	CASSLAGGWNEQFF
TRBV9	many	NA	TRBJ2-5	TGTGCCAGCAGCGTAGAGGATCAAGAGACCCAGTACTTC	CASSVEDQETQYF
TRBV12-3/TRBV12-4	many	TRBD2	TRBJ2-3	TGTGCCAGCAGGCGGACTAGCGGTAATAAGGTTACGCAGTATTTT	CASRRTSGNKVTQYF
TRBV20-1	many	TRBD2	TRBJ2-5	TGCAGTGCTCCCGGCTACTACTTAGCGGGAGAGGGGGAGACCCAGTACTTC	CSAPGYYLAGEGETQYF
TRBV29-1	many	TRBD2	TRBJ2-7	TGCAGCGTCGGGACTAGCGGGAGTGGCGAGCAGTACTTC	CSVGTSGSGEQYF
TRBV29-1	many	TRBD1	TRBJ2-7	TGCAGCGTTGAAGGACAGGGGACGGCCGAGCAGTACTTC	CSVEGQGTAEQYF
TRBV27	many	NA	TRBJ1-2	TGTGCCAGCAGCCGGGCGGGCAGGGCCCCCTATGGCTACACCTTC	CASSRAGRAPYGYTF